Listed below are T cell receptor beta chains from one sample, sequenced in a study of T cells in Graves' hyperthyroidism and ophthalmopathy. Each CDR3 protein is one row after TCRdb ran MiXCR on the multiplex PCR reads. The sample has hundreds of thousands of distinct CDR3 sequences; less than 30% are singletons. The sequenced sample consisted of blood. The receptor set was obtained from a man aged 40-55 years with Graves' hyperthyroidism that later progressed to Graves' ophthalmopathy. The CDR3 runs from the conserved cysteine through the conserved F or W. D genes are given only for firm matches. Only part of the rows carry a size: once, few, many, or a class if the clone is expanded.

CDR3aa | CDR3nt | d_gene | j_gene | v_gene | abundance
CASSYGTRTSKNTGELFF | TGTGCCAGCAGTTACGGGACCCGGACTAGCAAGAACACCGGGGAGCTGTTTTTT | TRBD2 | TRBJ2-2 | TRBV6-2/TRBV6-3 | many
CASSFPTGLAGVWAKNIQYF | TGTGCCAGCAGTTTCCCCACCGGACTAGCGGGAGTGTGGGCCAAAAACATTCAGTACTTC | TRBD2 | TRBJ2-4 | TRBV28 | -
CASSLLPSSNTGELFF | TGTGCCAGCAGCTTACTACCTAGTAGTAACACCGGGGAGCTGTTTTTT | - | TRBJ2-2 | TRBV7-3 | many
CASSRDINPGELFF | TGTGCCAGCAGTCGGGACATCAATCCCGGGGAGCTGTTTTTT | - | TRBJ2-2 | TRBV6-1 | -
CASGPDRAAYGYTF | TGTGCCAGCGGCCCGGACAGGGCCGCCTATGGCTACACCTTC | TRBD1 | TRBJ1-2 | TRBV11-2 | many
CASSLGNRGPEETQYF | TGTGCCAGCAGCTTAGGAAACAGGGGGCCGGAGGAGACCCAGTACTTC | TRBD1 | TRBJ2-5 | TRBV11-2 | few
CASSRPQGGNQPQHF | TGTGCCAGCAGTCGCCCCCAGGGGGGCAATCAGCCCCAGCATTTT | TRBD1 | TRBJ1-5 | TRBV28 | many
CASSQGLAGDEQYF | TGTGCCAGCTCACAGGGACTAGCGGGAGATGAGCAGTACTTC | TRBD2 | TRBJ2-7 | TRBV18 | many
CATAPRGTGNTIYF | TGTGCCACCGCACCCAGGGGTACTGGAAACACCATATATTTT | - | TRBJ1-3 | TRBV12-3/TRBV12-4 | many
CASSDHQETQYF | TGTGCCAGCAGTGATCACCAAGAGACCCAGTACTTC | - | TRBJ2-5 | TRBV27 | many
CASSMHIQPNTEAFF | TGTGCCAGTAGTATGCACATACAGCCGAACACTGAAGCTTTCTTT | - | TRBJ1-1 | TRBV19 | many
CASSIPGGYFYGYTF | TGTGCCAGTAGTATCCCGGGAGGCTACTTCTATGGCTACACCTTC | - | TRBJ1-2 | TRBV19 | many
CASNSAGTTRETQYF | TGTGCCAGCAATTCTGCCGGGACCACTCGAGAGACCCAGTACTTC | - | TRBJ2-5 | TRBV12-3/TRBV12-4 | many
CASSMGQRTYEQYF | TGTGCCAGTAGTATGGGACAGCGAACCTACGAGCAGTACTTC | TRBD1 | TRBJ2-7 | TRBV19 | many
CASSDLFQDNRRGANVLTF | TGTGCCAGCAGTGATCTCTTCCAGGACAACCGGAGGGGGGCCAACGTCCTGACTTTC | - | TRBJ2-6 | TRBV6-4 | few
CASWVRGSFAGYTF | TGTGCCAGTTGGGTCCGGGGGTCGTTTGCTGGCTACACCTTC | - | TRBJ1-2 | TRBV28 | many
CASSQDFGRGDTQYF | TGTGCCAGCAGCCAAGATTTCGGCAGGGGAGATACGCAGTATTTT | - | TRBJ2-3 | TRBV4-2 | many
CASSLNQGEAFF | TGCGCCAGCAGCTTGAATCAGGGAGAAGCTTTCTTT | - | TRBJ1-1 | TRBV5-1 | -
CASRAGGNQETQYF | TGTGCCAGCAGAGCCGGCGGGAACCAAGAGACCCAGTACTTC | - | TRBJ2-5 | TRBV28 | few
CSVLTGESTEAFF | TGCAGCGTTCTGACAGGGGAGAGCACTGAAGCTTTCTTT | TRBD1 | TRBJ1-1 | TRBV29-1 | many
CASSTGSPYEAFF | TGTGCCAGCAGTACGGGGAGCCCCTACGAAGCTTTCTTT | - | TRBJ1-1 | TRBV12-3/TRBV12-4 | -
CASGLVLSTGTGPSGNTIYF | TGTGCTAGTGGTTTGGTTCTTTCAACCGGGACAGGGCCCTCTGGAAACACCATATATTTT | TRBD1 | TRBJ1-3 | TRBV12-5 | many
CASSDGQGSTGELFF | TGTGCCAGTAGTGACGGACAGGGTTCGACCGGGGAGCTGTTTTTT | TRBD1 | TRBJ2-2 | TRBV19 | many
CASSLMEQPSYEQYF | TGCGCCAGCAGCTTGATGGAACAGCCCTCCTACGAGCAGTACTTC | - | TRBJ2-7 | TRBV5-1 | many
CAWSLGQGGTEAFF | TGTGCCTGGAGTCTAGGCCAGGGGGGCACTGAAGCTTTCTTT | TRBD1 | TRBJ1-1 | TRBV30 | many
CASSTVLSQQETQYF | TGTGCCAGCAGTACGGTCCTCAGCCAACAAGAGACCCAGTACTTC | - | TRBJ2-5 | TRBV6-5 | many
CASSLGGTSGNYEQYF | TGTGCCAGCAGCTTAGGCGGGACTAGCGGGAATTACGAGCAGTACTTC | TRBD2 | TRBJ2-7 | TRBV11-2 | many
CAWSPVPRRTEAFF | TGTGCCTGGAGTCCCGTACCACGACGGACTGAAGCTTTCTTT | - | TRBJ1-1 | TRBV30 | many
CASSVDGYEQYF | TGTGCCAGCAGCGTAGATGGGTACGAGCAGTACTTC | - | TRBJ2-7 | TRBV9 | many
CATSRGVGYGYTF | TGTGCCACCAGTCGGGGCGTTGGCTATGGCTACACCTTC | - | TRBJ1-2 | TRBV24-1 | -
CSAPSPARGYHEQYF | TGCAGTGCTCCATCTCCAGCGCGAGGGTACCACGAGCAGTACTTC | - | TRBJ2-7 | TRBV20-1 | -
CASSIQDPRTQYF | TGTGCCAGTAGTATACAGGACCCGAGGACCCAGTACTTC | - | TRBJ2-5 | TRBV19 | many
CASSLVRVLNTEAFF | TGTGCCAGCAGTTTGGTTAGGGTCCTGAACACTGAAGCTTTCTTT | - | TRBJ1-1 | TRBV28 | -
CSGGTGQANYGYTF | TGCAGCGGAGGGACAGGTCAAGCTAACTATGGCTACACCTTC | TRBD1 | TRBJ1-2 | TRBV29-1 | many
CASNWARRETQYF | TGTGCCAGCAATTGGGCGAGGAGAGAGACCCAGTACTTC | - | TRBJ2-5 | TRBV6-2/TRBV6-3 | once